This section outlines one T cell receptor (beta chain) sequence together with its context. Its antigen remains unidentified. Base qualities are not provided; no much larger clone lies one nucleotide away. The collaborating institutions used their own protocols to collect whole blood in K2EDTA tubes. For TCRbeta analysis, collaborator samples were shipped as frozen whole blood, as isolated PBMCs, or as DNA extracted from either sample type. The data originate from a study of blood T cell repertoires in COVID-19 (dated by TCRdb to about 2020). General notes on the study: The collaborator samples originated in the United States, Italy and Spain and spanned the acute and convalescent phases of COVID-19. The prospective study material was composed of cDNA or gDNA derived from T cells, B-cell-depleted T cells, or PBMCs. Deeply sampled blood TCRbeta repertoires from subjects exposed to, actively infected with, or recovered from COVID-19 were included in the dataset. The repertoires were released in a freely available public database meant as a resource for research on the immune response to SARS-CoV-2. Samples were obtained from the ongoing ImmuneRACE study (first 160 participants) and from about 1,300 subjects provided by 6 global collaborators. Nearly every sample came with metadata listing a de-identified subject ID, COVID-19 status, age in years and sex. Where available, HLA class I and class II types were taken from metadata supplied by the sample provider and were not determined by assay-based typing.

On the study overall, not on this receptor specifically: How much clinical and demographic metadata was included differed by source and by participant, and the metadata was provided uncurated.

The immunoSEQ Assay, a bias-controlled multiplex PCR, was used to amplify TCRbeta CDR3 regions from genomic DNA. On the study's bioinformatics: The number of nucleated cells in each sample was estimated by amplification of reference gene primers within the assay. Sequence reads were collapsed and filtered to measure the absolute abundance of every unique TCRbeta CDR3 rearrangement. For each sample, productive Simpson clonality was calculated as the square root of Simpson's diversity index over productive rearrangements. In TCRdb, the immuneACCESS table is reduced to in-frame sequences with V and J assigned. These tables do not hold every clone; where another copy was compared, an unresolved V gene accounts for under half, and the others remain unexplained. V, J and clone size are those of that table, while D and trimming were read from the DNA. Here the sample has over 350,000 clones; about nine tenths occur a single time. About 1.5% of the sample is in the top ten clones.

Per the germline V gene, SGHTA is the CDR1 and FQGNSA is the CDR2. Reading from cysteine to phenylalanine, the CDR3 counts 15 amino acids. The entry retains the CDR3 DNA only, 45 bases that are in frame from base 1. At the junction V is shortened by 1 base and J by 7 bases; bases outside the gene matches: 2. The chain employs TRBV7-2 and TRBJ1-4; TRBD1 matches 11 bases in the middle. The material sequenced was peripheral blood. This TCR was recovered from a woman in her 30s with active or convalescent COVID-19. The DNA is TGTGCCAGCAGCTTAGGGGGACAGGGGGTTGAAAAACTGTTTTTT. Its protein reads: CASSLGGQGVEKLFF.